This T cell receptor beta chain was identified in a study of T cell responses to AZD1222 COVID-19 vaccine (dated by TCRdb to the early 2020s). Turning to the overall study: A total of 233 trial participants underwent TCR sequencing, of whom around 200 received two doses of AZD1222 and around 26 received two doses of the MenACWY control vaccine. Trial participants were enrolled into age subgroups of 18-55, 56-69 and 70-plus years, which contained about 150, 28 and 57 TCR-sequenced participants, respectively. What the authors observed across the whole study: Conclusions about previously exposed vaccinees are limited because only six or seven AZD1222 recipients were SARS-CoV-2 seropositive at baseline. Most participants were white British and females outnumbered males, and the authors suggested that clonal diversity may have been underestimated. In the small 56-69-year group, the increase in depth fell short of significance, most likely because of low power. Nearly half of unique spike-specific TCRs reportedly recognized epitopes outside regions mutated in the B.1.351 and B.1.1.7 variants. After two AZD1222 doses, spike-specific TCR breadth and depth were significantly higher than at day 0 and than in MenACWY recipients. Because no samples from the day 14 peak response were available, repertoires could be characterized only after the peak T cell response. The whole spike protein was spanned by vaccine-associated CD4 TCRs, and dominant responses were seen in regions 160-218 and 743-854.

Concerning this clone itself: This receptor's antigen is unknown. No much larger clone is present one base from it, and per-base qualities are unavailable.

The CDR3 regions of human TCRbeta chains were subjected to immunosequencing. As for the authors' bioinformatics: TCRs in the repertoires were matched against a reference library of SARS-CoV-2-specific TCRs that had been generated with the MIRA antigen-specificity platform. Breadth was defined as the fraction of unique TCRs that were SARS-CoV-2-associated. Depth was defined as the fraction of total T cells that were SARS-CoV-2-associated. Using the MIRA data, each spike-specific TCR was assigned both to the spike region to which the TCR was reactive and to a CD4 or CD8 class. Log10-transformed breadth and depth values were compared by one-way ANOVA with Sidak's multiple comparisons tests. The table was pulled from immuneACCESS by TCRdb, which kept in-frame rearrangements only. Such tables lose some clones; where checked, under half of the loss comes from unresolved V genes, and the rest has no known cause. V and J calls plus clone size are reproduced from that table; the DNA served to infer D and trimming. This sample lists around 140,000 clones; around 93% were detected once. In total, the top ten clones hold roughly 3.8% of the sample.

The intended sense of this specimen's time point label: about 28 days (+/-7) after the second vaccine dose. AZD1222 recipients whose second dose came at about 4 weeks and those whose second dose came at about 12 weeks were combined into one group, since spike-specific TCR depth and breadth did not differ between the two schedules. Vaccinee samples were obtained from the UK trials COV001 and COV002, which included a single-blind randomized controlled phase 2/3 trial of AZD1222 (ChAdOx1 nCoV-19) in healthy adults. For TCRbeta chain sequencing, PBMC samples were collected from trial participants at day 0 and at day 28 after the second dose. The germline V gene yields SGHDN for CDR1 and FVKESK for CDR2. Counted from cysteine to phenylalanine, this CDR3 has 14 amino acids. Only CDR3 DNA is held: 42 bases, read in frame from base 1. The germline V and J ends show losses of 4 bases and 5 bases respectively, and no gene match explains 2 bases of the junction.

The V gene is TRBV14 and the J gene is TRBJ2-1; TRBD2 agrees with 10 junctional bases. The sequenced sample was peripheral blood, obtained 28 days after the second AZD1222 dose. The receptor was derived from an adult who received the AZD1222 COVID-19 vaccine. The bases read TGTGCCAGCAGCCTACTAGCGGGACACAATGAGCAGTTCTTC. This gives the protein CASSLLAGHNEQFF.